This T cell receptor (beta chain) was recovered during a study of OX40 agonist ivuxolimab in advanced cancers. Sequencing was performed with immunoSEQ multiplex PCR; in TCRdb, only in-frame clones are kept and a portion is missing. The sample holds about 73,000 clones; about 90% are singletons and the top ten take 0.4% to 0.65%. The ends were cut back, 5 bases at V and 3 bases at J, with 10 bases in the middle. The germline V gene encodes CDR1 GTSNPN and CDR2 SVGIG (reference sequence). CDR3 length: 12 amino acids. Sequences were derived from CD4+ or CD8+ T cells sorted from blood, sampled in a trial of the OX40 agonist ivuxolimab. The clonotype was recovered from an adult with an advanced solid tumor such as melanoma, head and neck, liver or kidney cancer. The genes are TRBV30 and TRBJ2-5; D is uncertain. CDR3 bases: TGTGCCTGGGCAGGCCGGGAAGAGACCCAGTACTTC. Translating it yields CAWAGREETQYF.